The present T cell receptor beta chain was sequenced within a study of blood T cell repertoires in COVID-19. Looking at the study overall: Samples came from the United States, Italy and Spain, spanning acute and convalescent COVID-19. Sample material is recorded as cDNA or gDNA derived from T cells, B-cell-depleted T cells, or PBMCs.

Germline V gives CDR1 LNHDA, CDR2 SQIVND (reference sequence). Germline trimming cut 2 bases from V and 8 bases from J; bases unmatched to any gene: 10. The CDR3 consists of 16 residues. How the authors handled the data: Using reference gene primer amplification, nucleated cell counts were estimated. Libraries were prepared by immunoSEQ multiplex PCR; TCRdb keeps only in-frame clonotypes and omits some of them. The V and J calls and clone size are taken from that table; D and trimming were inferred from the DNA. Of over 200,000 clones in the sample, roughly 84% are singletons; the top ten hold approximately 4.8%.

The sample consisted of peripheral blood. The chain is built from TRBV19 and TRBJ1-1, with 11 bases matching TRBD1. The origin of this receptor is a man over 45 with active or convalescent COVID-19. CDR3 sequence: CASSISRTGGRGEAFF. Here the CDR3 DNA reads TGTGCCAGTAGTATAAGCCGGACAGGGGGCCGAGGGGAAGCTTTCTTT.